The rows below give T cell receptor beta chains drawn from one sample of a study of cytomegalovirus exposure and HLA in healthy donors. Sequencing was performed with immunoSEQ multiplex PCR; in TCRdb, only in-frame clones are kept and a portion is missing. This sample has approximately 60,000 clones, with under 95% found just once. Sequences were obtained from PBMCs. The receptors originated from a woman aged 18-29 years in good health and CMV-seronegative. Each CDR3 is given with its conserved first and last residue. A D gene is named only where the DNA matches it firmly. A clone size is listed for some rows: how often the clone was seen (once, few, many), or a class if it is expanded.

d_gene: -
v_gene: TRBV6-5
j_gene: TRBJ2-1
abundance: -
CDR3nt: TGTGCCAGCAGTTACTTCCCTTACAATGAGCAGTTCTTC
CDR3aa: CASSYFPYNEQFF

d_gene: TRBD2
v_gene: TRBV5-5
j_gene: TRBJ2-5
abundance: -
CDR3nt: TGTGCCAGCAGCTTCGGACTAGCGGGCTTCCAAGAGACCCAGTACTTC
CDR3aa: CASSFGLAGFQETQYF

d_gene: -
v_gene: TRBV5-1
j_gene: TRBJ1-1
abundance: -
CDR3nt: TGCGCCAGCAGCCGCGCCGGGACAATGAACACTGAAGCTTTCTTT
CDR3aa: CASSRAGTMNTEAFF

d_gene: -
v_gene: TRBV10-3
j_gene: TRBJ2-1
abundance: -
CDR3nt: TGTGCCATCAGTCCATCACAGGGCAATGAGCAGTTCTTC
CDR3aa: CAISPSQGNEQFF

d_gene: TRBD1
v_gene: TRBV7-7
j_gene: TRBJ2-1
abundance: -
CDR3nt: TGTGCTAGCAGCTCGGGACAGGGCCATGAGCAGTTCTTC
CDR3aa: CASSSGQGHEQFF

d_gene: TRBD1
v_gene: TRBV6-6
j_gene: TRBJ1-1
abundance: once
CDR3nt: TGTGCCAGCAGTTACTTTGGACAGGGGGTCCCTGAAGCTTTCTTT
CDR3aa: CASSYFGQGVPEAFF

d_gene: -
v_gene: TRBV30
j_gene: TRBJ1-2
abundance: once
CDR3nt: TGTGCCTGGAGTGCCGGGTCCGCGTATGGCTACACCTTC
CDR3aa: CAWSAGSAYGYTF

d_gene: -
v_gene: TRBV7-9
j_gene: TRBJ2-5
abundance: -
CDR3nt: TGTGCCAGCAGCTCTGGGCAGGGCCTCTTCCAAGAGACCCAGTACTTC
CDR3aa: CASSSGQGLFQETQYF

d_gene: -
v_gene: TRBV10-1
j_gene: TRBJ1-1
abundance: -
CDR3nt: TGCGCCAGCAGTGAGTGGGTCGGTCAGGACACTGAAGCTTTCTTT
CDR3aa: CASSEWVGQDTEAFF

d_gene: TRBD2
v_gene: TRBV7-2
j_gene: TRBJ2-3
abundance: -
CDR3nt: TGTGCCAGCAGCCCGTCGGGGGGGATAGCGGGTTCAACAGATACGCAGTATTTT
CDR3aa: CASSPSGGIAGSTDTQYF

d_gene: -
v_gene: TRBV11-3
j_gene: TRBJ2-7
abundance: -
CDR3nt: TGTGCCAGCAGCTTTTTGTGGGGCGGGGTGCAGTACTTC
CDR3aa: CASSFLWGGVQYF

d_gene: TRBD1
v_gene: TRBV9
j_gene: TRBJ2-1
abundance: -
CDR3nt: TGTGCCAGCAGCGGATTCGGGACAGGACGTGAGCAGTTCTTC
CDR3aa: CASSGFGTGREQFF

d_gene: TRBD1
v_gene: TRBV4-3
j_gene: TRBJ2-3
abundance: few
CDR3nt: TGCGCCAGCAGCCAAGCCCCCGGGACAGGGGCAGATACGCAGTATTTT
CDR3aa: CASSQAPGTGADTQYF

d_gene: -
v_gene: TRBV30
j_gene: TRBJ1-3
abundance: -
CDR3nt: TGTGCCTGGAGTGTAACAGGGAACACTGGAAACACCATATATTTT
CDR3aa: CAWSVTGNTGNTIYF

d_gene: -
v_gene: TRBV28
j_gene: TRBJ1-5
abundance: -
CDR3nt: TGTGCCAGCAGTTTGGGTGGAGGGAATCAGCCCCAGCATTTT
CDR3aa: CASSLGGGNQPQHF

d_gene: TRBD2
v_gene: TRBV2
j_gene: TRBJ2-1
abundance: -
CDR3nt: TGTGCCAGCAGTGTCCCTAGCGGATCCTACAATGAGCAGTTCTTC
CDR3aa: CASSVPSGSYNEQFF

d_gene: -
v_gene: TRBV19
j_gene: TRBJ2-7
abundance: -
CDR3nt: TGTGCTTCGGCCAGCGGTTACTCCTACGAGCAGTACTTC
CDR3aa: CASASGYSYEQYF

d_gene: TRBD1
v_gene: TRBV11-3
j_gene: TRBJ1-2
abundance: -
CDR3nt: TGTGCCAGCAGCCTCGACAGGGGATATGGCTACACCTTC
CDR3aa: CASSLDRGYGYTF

d_gene: -
v_gene: TRBV7-9
j_gene: TRBJ2-5
abundance: -
CDR3nt: TGTGCCAGCAGCTTAAGTCAGGGGTTGGAGACCCAGTACTTC
CDR3aa: CASSLSQGLETQYF

d_gene: -
v_gene: TRBV29-1
j_gene: TRBJ1-2
abundance: -
CDR3nt: TGCAGCGTTGAAGGGAACCGGGACATGACTCACCCTAACTATGGCTACACCTTC
CDR3aa: CSVEGNRDMTHPNYGYTF

d_gene: -
v_gene: TRBV28
j_gene: TRBJ1-2
abundance: -
CDR3nt: TGTGCCAGCAGCCTAAGTCTCACTAACTATGGCTACACCTTC
CDR3aa: CASSLSLTNYGYTF

d_gene: -
v_gene: TRBV28
j_gene: TRBJ1-2
abundance: -
CDR3nt: TGTGCCAGCAGTCGTCCCCCCACACACCCCACCTATGGCTACACCTTC
CDR3aa: CASSRPPTHPTYGYTF

d_gene: -
v_gene: TRBV7-9
j_gene: TRBJ1-2
abundance: -
CDR3nt: TGTGCCAGCAGCTTAGAACTTCCGGGAGGGCCGAGGGGCTACACCTTC
CDR3aa: CASSLELPGGPRGYTF